Listed here is a single T cell receptor beta chain. No antigen is known for it. This record belongs to a study of T cells and copy number aberrations in small-cell lung cancer. Limited-stage small-cell lung cancer patients underwent surgery between the late 2000s and the early 2020s. All donors were smokers or heavy second-hand smokers. The data were produced by immunoSEQ multiplex PCR, yet TCRdb's version contains in-frame clones alone and is incomplete. The sample has about 9,600 clones; nearly 80% are singletons. V lost 2 bases and J lost 7; bases outside the gene matches: 13. Germline loops: CDR1 MNHNS, CDR2 SASEGT. This CDR3 contains 17 residues. Points from the study as a whole: The study's sample size was small, so findings need validation. Tumors showed lower T-cell density, richness and clonality than adjacent lung, though density did not differ significantly.

The material sequenced was normal tissue next to the tumor. The receptor's source is a man in his 60s with small cell lung cancer. V gene TRBV6-1 combines with J gene TRBJ2-1; TRBD1 matches at 8 bases. The CDR3 bases are TGTGCCAGCAGTGAAAGGGGACTCCGACAGGGGCGAAATGAGCAGTTCTTC. Protein product: CASSERGLRQGRNEQFF.